This record looks at one T cell receptor (beta chain) sequence and its context. The antigen is undetermined. The data were taken from a study of cytomegalovirus exposure and HLA in healthy donors. The study's findings and limits: Later on, an analysis showed TCR association rates differing by HLA locus, with DRB1 the most and HLA-C the fewest. A later analysis reported that several of the most significant clusters appeared to be linked to common viral pathogens, among them Epstein-Barr virus.

PCR involved 60 Vbeta and 13 Jbeta primers. Sequenced by immunoSEQ multiplex PCR; TCRdb stores in-frame clones only, minus some. This sample has fewer than 200,000 clones; roughly 87% occur once, and the top ten carry 0.2% to 0.3%. This sequence originates from a girl in the first two years of life in good health and CMV-seronegative. Sequencing was done on a sample of PBMCs.

CDR3 bases: TGTGCCAGCAGCTTATACCAGGGATTTAACACCGGGGAGCTGTTTTTT. Its translation is CASSLYQGFNTGELFF. The chain links TRBV11-3 to TRBJ2-2; D may be TRBD1 (5 bases). CDR3 length equals 16 residues. The V end was cut by 2 bases, the J end by 2 bases, with 12 bases between. Germline V lookup: CDR1 SGHNT, CDR2 YENEEA.